What follows are 31 T cell receptor beta chains derived from one specimen sequenced in a study of T-cell memory formation after mild COVID-19. TCRdb independently ran MiXCR on the 5' RACE reads; one entry per CDR3 protein. This table holds over 250,000 distinct CDR3 sequences, about 15% found once. Sample: PBMCs or a T cell subset sorted from them (not recorded which). Receptor source: a man younger than 35 who had mild COVID-19 (a few samples of this study predate the infection). Cell type and time point are not known.

The genes are TRBV10-1 and TRBJ1-5; D ambiguous. The germline CDR1 and CDR2 sequences are WNHNN and SYGVQD (reference sequence). CDR3 length: 13 residues. V lost 6 bases and J 4 bases, leaving 10 bases between the germline ends. As DNA, the CDR3 is TGCGCCAGCAGGATGTGGGAGAATCAGCCCCAGCATTTT. This codes for CASRMWENQPQHF.

This clonotype showed up just a few times. The chain carries TRBV7-9 and TRBJ1-4; possible D gene TRBD1, 5 bases. The germline V and J ends were trimmed by 3 bases and 8 bases, with 13 bases remaining between them. The germline CDR1 and CDR2 sequences are SEHNR and FQNEAQ (reference sequence). This CDR3 region has 14 residues. The CDR3 DNA is TGTGCCAGCAGCTTTCGGAGGGGAGGAGAAAAACTGTTTTTT. Residues: CASSFRRGGEKLFF.

This clonotype was recorded a few times. This chain uses TRBV6-5 with TRBJ1-1; D is ambiguous. The CDR3 is made up of 12 amino acids. V dropped 2 bases and J dropped 5 bases, with 6 bases sitting between them. Germline CDR1 MNHEY, CDR2 SVGAGI. DNA for the CDR3: TGTGCCAGCAGTTACGGGAGTACTGAAGCTTTCTTT. It yields the protein CASSYGSTEAFF.

This clonotype was found many times. The CDR3 protein is CASSQEAGVGANVLTF. CDR3 DNA sequence: TGTGCCAGCAGCCAAGAAGCGGGGGTCGGGGCCAACGTCCTGACTTTC. The rearrangement uses TRBV4-2 and TRBJ2-6; 8 bases align to TRBD2. There are 16 residues in the CDR3. J lost 4 bases, V lost 0 bases, and 2 bases had no gene match. The germline CDR1 and CDR2 sequences are LGHNA and YNFKEQ.

V and J are TRBV7-9 and TRBJ1-1; possible D gene TRBD1, 5 bases. Trimming took off 4 bases at V and 5 bases at J, with 8 bases between the two ends. The V gene's germline CDR1 is SEHNR and CDR2 FQNEAQ (reference sequence). The CDR3 is made up of 12 amino acids. The DNA for the CDR3 is TGTGCCAGCAGCTGGGGACGTACTGAAGCTTTCTTT. Its translation: CASSWGRTEAFF.

The sample holds many counts of this clonotype. The gene calls are TRBV18 and TRBJ1-1; D gene unclear. CDR3 length: 14 residues. Per germline, CDR1 KGHSH and CDR2 LQKENI. V shed 0 bases and J shed 1 base, with 6 bases lying between them. CDR3 in amino acids: CASSPPGRNTEAFF. DNA of the CDR3: TGTGCCAGCTCACCACCGGGCAGGAACACTGAAGCTTTCTTT.

Only a few counts were recorded for this clonotype. The chain uses TRBV11-2 and TRBJ2-3; D tentatively fits TRBD1 or TRBD2 (6 bases each). Trimming left V 4 bases short and J 5 bases short, with 19 bases between. Per the germline V gene, CDR1 is SGHAT and CDR2 is FQNNGV. CDR3 length equals 16 residues. CDR3 sequence reads: CASSSLPGAGGDTQYF. In DNA form, the CDR3 reads TGTGCCAGCAGCTCCCTTCCGGGGGCTGGGGGAGATACGCAGTATTTT. The whole variable domain, filled in from reference TRBV11-2 and TRBJ2-3, reads EAGVAQSPRYKIIEKRQSVAFWCNPISGHATLYWYQQILGQGPKLLIQFQNNGVVDDSQLPKDRFSAERLKGVDSTLKIQPAKLEDSAVYLCASSSLPGAGGDTQYFGPGTRLTVL.

The sample holds a few counts of this clonotype. The chain has TRBV3-1 and TRBJ2-7, with 8 bases that match TRBD1. The CDR3 is 15 amino acids. J gave up 2 bases and V 0 bases, and 3 bases lay outside the gene matches. Germline-derived CDR1 and CDR2 are LGHDT and YNNKEL (reference sequence). In DNA, the CDR3 is TGTGCCAGCAGCCAAGATGGGACAGGAACCTACGAGCAGTACTTC. Its protein is CASSQDGTGTYEQYF.

This chain connects TRBV5-1 to TRBJ2-5; D gene unclear. The CDR3 runs 14 residues. CDR1 SGHRS and CDR2 YFSETQ come from the germline V gene. Trimming took 5 bases from V and 1 from J, leaving 12 bases between them. CDR3 sequence (DNA): TGCGCCAGCAGAAGATCACAGACCCAAGAGACCCAGTACTTC. It yields the protein CASRRSQTQETQYF.

J is TRBJ2-3 and V is TRBV4-2, with 10 bases lining up with TRBD2. This CDR3 spans 16 amino acids. The germline CDR1 and CDR2 sequences are LGHNA and YNFKEQ. Losses at the gene ends were 1 base for V and 7 bases for J; bases not matched to a gene: 8. DNA for the CDR3: TGTGCCAGCAGCCAAGGGGGCAGCGGGGGGGCTCATACGCAGTATTTT. Its protein is CASSQGGSGGAHTQYF.

This clonotype was seen many times. V and J are TRBV12-3 or TRBV12-4 and TRBJ2-4; D possibly corresponds to TRBD2 (6 bases). CDR3 length equals 14 residues. CDR3 residues: CASARGSMFGIQYF. The CDR3 coding sequence is TGTGCGTCGGCTCGGGGGTCCATGTTTGGAATTCAGTACTTC.

This chain uses TRBV28 with TRBJ1-2; a weak D match, TRBD1 (6 bases). CDR1 and CDR2 from the germline V gene are MDHEN and SYDVKM. V was cut by 4 bases and J by 4 bases, with 22 bases left in between. CDR3 length: 17 amino acids. The CDR3 DNA reads TGTGCCAGCAGTTCCACAGGGATAGGTCGGAAAGCCTATGGCTACACCTTC. The encoded protein is CASSSTGIGRKAYGYTF.

The chain uses TRBV7-9 and TRBJ2-1; D is undetermined. The CDR3 extends over 14 amino acids. Looked up from germline, CDR1 is SEHNR and CDR2 is FQNEAQ (reference sequence). V shed 2 bases and J shed 5 bases, with 10 bases lying between them. This chain's CDR3 is CASSLNPPDNEQFF. DNA of the CDR3: TGTGCCAGCAGCTTAAATCCCCCCGACAATGAGCAGTTCTTC. The complete variable domain, with remaining parts taken from reference TRBV7-9 and TRBJ2-1, reads DTGVSQNPRHKITKRGQNVTFRCDPISEHNRLYWYRQTLGQGPEFLTYFQNEAQLEKSRLLSDRFSAERPKGSFSTLEIQRTEQGDSAMYLCASSLNPPDNEQFFGPGTRLTVL.

This clonotype was detected only a few times. This chain connects TRBV4-1 to TRBJ2-6; D is undetermined. V lost 4 bases and J 4 bases, leaving 14 bases between the germline ends. This CDR3 has 16 residues. Germline V lookup: CDR1 MGHRA, CDR2 YSYEKL. CDR3 nucleotide sequence: TGCGCCAGCAGCCCCTTTTCGGTCGCCGGGGCCAACGTCCTGACTTTC. Translation: CASSPFSVAGANVLTF.

This clonotype was seen a handful of times. The genes are TRBV5-1 and TRBJ1-2; D is perhaps TRBD1 (5 bases). The V gene lost 3 bases and the J gene lost 8 bases, with 26 bases spanning the gap. Germline V CDR1 and CDR2: SGHRS, YFSETQ. The CDR3 length is 17 residues. The CDR3 DNA sequence: TGCGCCAGCAGCTACCGGGACGGACGCCATTACAAGGAGGGCTACACCTTC. Amino acid sequence: CASSYRDGRHYKEGYTF.

This clonotype was seen more than once but under ten times. CDR3 coding DNA: TGTGCCAGCAGTTTAGGGGCTCGACAGCTTGCCTCTGGAAACACCATATATTTT. Its protein product is CASSLGARQLASGNTIYF. The chain uses TRBV12-3 or TRBV12-4 and TRBJ1-3, with a tentative D call TRBD1 (5 bases). The ends were cut back, 1 base at V and 0 bases at J, with 16 bases in the middle. CDR3 length: 18 residues.

Comments on this clonotype: Its ends do not fully match the called genes, so a read error is possible. This sequence joins TRBV15 and TRBJ1-1; the D gene is possibly TRBD1 (5 bases). This CDR3 is 14 amino acids long. Germline-derived CDR1 and CDR2 are LNHNV and YYDKDF (reference sequence). The CDR3 loop is CATGQGTLKTEAFF. The DNA for the CDR3 is TGTGCCACCGGGCAGGGAACCCTGAAGACTGAAGCTTTCTTT. Based on the CDR3 plus reference TRBV15 and TRBJ1-1, the full variable domain is DAMVIQNPRYQVTQFGKPVTLSCSQTLNHNVMYWYQQKSSQAPKLLFHYYDKDFNNEADTPDNFQSRRPNTSFCFLDIRSPGLGDTAMYLCATGQGTLKTEAFFGQGTRLTVV.

The chain has TRBV5-1 and TRBJ1-1; D not certain. This CDR3 has 17 amino acids. Germline-derived CDR1 and CDR2 are SGHRS and YFSETQ. Trimming cost V 0 bases and J 4 bases, with 19 bases left between them. The CDR3 DNA follows: TGCGCCAGCAGCTTGGAATTCGGGAAAAAGGATGGCACTGAAGCTTTCTTT. Its protein product is CASSLEFGKKDGTEAFF.

The chain uses TRBV24-1 and TRBJ1-1; a possible D gene is TRBD1 (6 bases). Germline-derived CDR1 and CDR2 are KGHDR and SFDVKD. This CDR3 comprises 12 residues. The germline V and J ends were trimmed by 7 bases and 8 bases, with 13 bases remaining between them. CDR3 coding DNA: TGTGCCACCAGCGCCTCGGACAGAGAAGCTTTCTTT. It yields the protein CATSASDREAFF.

This clonotype appeared many times. V gene TRBV7-2 combines with J gene TRBJ2-7, with 11 bases aligning to TRBD2. Trimming removed 8 bases from V and 2 bases from J; junction bases left unmatched: 5. Per the germline V gene, CDR1 is SGHTA and CDR2 is FQGNSA. This CDR3 contains 14 residues. The DNA of the CDR3 is TGTGCCAGCTCATTTAGCGGGGGGGCCTACGAGCAGTACTTC. As protein: CASSFSGGAYEQYF.

This clonotype was seen only once. The V gene is TRBV7-6, the J gene TRBJ1-6, with 10 bases lining up with TRBD1. The CDR3 loop spans 14 amino acids. Germline trimming cut 5 bases from V and 7 bases from J; bases unmatched to any gene: 2. Looked up from germline, CDR1 is SGHVS and CDR2 is FNYEAQ. The CDR3 sequence is CASSATGGNSPLHF. As DNA, the CDR3 is TGTGCCAGCAGCGCGACAGGGGGCAATTCACCCCTCCACTTT.

The chain recombines TRBV10-3 with TRBJ2-3; D uncertain. Trimming shortened V by 4 bases and J by 0 bases, and 14 bases separated the two germline ends. The CDR3 has 16 amino acids. Germline V gene data show CDR1 as ENHRY and CDR2 as SYGVKD. In DNA, the CDR3 is TGTGCCATCAGTGCCTTAGGTACATTTAGCACAGATACGCAGTATTTT. Amino acid sequence: CAISALGTFSTDTQYF.

This clonotype was observed a handful of times. The chain employs TRBV5-1 and TRBJ2-1, with D maybe TRBD1 (6 bases). V dropped 6 bases and J dropped 5 bases, with 18 bases sitting between them. The germline gives CDR1 SGHRS, CDR2 YFSETQ. The CDR3 sequence is 15 residues long. DNA of the CDR3: TGCGCCAGCAAAGGGACACCTTCTGGTGACAATGAGCAGTTCTTC. It translates to CASKGTPSGDNEQFF. Using reference TRBV5-1 and TRBJ2-1 for the parts outside the CDR3, the full variable domain is KAGVTQTPRYLIKTRGQQVTLSCSPISGHRSVSWYQQTPGQGLQFLFEYFSETQRNKGNFPGRFSGRQFSNSRSEMNVSTLELGDSALYLCASKGTPSGDNEQFFGPGTRLTVL.

This clonotype was counted between two and nine times. The genes are TRBV5-1 and TRBJ2-5; 13 bases map to TRBD2. The CDR3 is 16 residues long. The V gene end was trimmed by 4 bases and the J gene end by 1 base; junction bases not matched to a gene: 4. Germline V gene lookup returns CDR1 SGHRS and CDR2 YFSETQ. This chain's CDR3 is CASSIGLAGAQETQYF. The CDR3 DNA is TGCGCCAGCAGCATCGGACTAGCGGGGGCCCAAGAGACCCAGTACTTC.

This clonotype has at least ten counts. The chain uses TRBV11-2 and TRBJ2-4, with no clear D. In germline, CDR1 is SGHAT, CDR2 FQNNGV. The CDR3 spans 13 residues. The V gene lost 1 base and the J gene lost 6 bases, with 7 bases spanning the gap. CDR3 in DNA: TGTGCCAGCAGCTTAGGGTCACCAAACATTCAGTACTTC. It codes for CASSLGSPNIQYF.

The J gene is TRBJ1-6, the V gene TRBV18; a weak D match, TRBD1 (6 bases). V was pared by 3 bases and J by 7 bases, with 10 bases between. Per the germline V gene, CDR1 is KGHSH and CDR2 is LQKENI. This CDR3 is built from 14 residues. CDR3 sequence: CASSPETGNSPLHF. For the CDR3, the DNA is TGTGCCAGCTCACCGGAGACAGGAAATTCACCCCTCCACTTT. Full variable domain (outside the CDR3, taken from reference TRBV18 and TRBJ1-6): NAGVMQNPRHLVRRRGQEARLRCSPMKGHSHVYWYRQLPEEGLKFMVYLQKENIIDESGMPKERFSAEFPKEGPSILRIQQVVRGDSAAYFCASSPETGNSPLHFGNGTRLTVT.

By sample fraction, this clonotype is medium-sized. The V call is TRBV5-1, the J call TRBJ1-5; D might be TRBD1 (5 bases). Germline CDR1 reads SGHRS; CDR2 reads YFSETQ. Trimming took off 2 bases at V and 1 base at J, with 10 bases between the two ends. This CDR3 contains 15 residues. The DNA for the CDR3 is TGCGCCAGCAGCTTTACAGGCTCGAGCAATCAGCCCCAGCATTTT. Residues: CASSFTGSSNQPQHF. The whole variable domain, remainder taken from reference TRBV5-1 and TRBJ1-5, is KAGVTQTPRYLIKTRGQQVTLSCSPISGHRSVSWYQQTPGQGLQFLFEYFSETQRNKGNFPGRFSGRQFSNSRSEMNVSTLELGDSALYLCASSFTGSSNQPQHFGDGTRLSIL.

The CDR3 DNA reads as TGTGCCAGCAGTTGGGGGACAGGGGCTAACTATGGCTACACCTTC. This translates into CASSWGTGANYGYTF. V is TRBV6-6 and J is TRBJ1-2; 10 nucleotides align to TRBD1. J was trimmed by 0 bases and V by 4 bases; bases with no gene match: 2. In germline, CDR1 is MNHNY, CDR2 SVGAGI (reference sequence). The CDR3 length is 15 residues.

V and J are TRBV24-1 and TRBJ2-5; 8 nucleotides align to TRBD2. V lost 4 bases and J lost 4; bases outside the gene matches: 10. Germline CDR1 KGHDR, CDR2 SFDVKD. CDR3 length: 16 residues. CDR3 coding DNA: TGTGCCACCAGTGACCCGGACGGGGGGGGGCGAGAGACCCAGTACTTC. It yields the protein CATSDPDGGGRETQYF.

This clonotype was picked up a small number of times. V is TRBV6-5 and J is TRBJ2-5; tentative D call: TRBD2 (5 bases). This CDR3 comprises 16 residues. The V gene lost 5 bases and the J gene lost 5 bases, with 21 bases spanning the gap. Germline V gene lookup returns CDR1 MNHEY and CDR2 SVGAGI. The CDR3, as DNA: TGTGCCAGCAGTAACGAGGTAGCCGGCCGAGGGGAGACCCAGTACTTC. Its translation is CASSNEVAGRGETQYF.

V gene TRBV7-8 combines with J gene TRBJ2-7; D remains ambiguous. The length of the CDR3 is 12 residues. Germline loops: CDR1 SGHVS, CDR2 FQNEAQ. V shed 5 bases and J shed 5 bases, with 10 bases lying between them. CDR3 sequence reads: CASSQTQNEQYV. The CDR3 nucleotides read TGTGCCAGCAGCCAGACCCAAAACGAGCAGTACGTC.